What follows describes a single T cell receptor beta chain. Generated by immunoSEQ multiplex PCR, the TCRdb table keeps only in-frame clones and is missing some. There are 150,000 or so clones in the sample; 75% to 90% occur only once, and 3.5% to 4.5% lies in the top ten. Everyone who took part was 18 to 89 years old, and they came from about 25 US areas. This entry belongs to a study of blood T cell repertoires in COVID-19. As for the study in general: Specimens from acute and convalescent COVID-19 originated in the United States, Italy and Spain.

The V gene's germline CDR1 is MDHEN and CDR2 SYDVKM. V was clipped by 6 bases and J by 1 base; unmatched bases: 5. The CDR3 has 14 amino acids. The chain has TRBV28 and TRBJ1-1; TRBD1 aligns across 7 bases. Sequencing was performed on PBMCs or T cells enriched from blood (not recorded which). This clonotype originated in a woman between 35 and 50 years old who had been exposed to COVID-19. DNA of the CDR3: TGTGCCAGCAGCTCGGGACAGAAGAACACTGAAGCTTTCTTT. Translating gives CASSSGQKNTEAFF. The full variable domain, completed using reference TRBV28 and TRBJ1-1, is DVKVTQSSRYLVKRTGEKVFLECVQDMDHENMFWYRQDPGLGLRLIYFSYDVKMKEKGDIPEGYSVSREKKERFSLILESASTNQTSMYLCASSSGQKNTEAFFGQGTRLTVV.